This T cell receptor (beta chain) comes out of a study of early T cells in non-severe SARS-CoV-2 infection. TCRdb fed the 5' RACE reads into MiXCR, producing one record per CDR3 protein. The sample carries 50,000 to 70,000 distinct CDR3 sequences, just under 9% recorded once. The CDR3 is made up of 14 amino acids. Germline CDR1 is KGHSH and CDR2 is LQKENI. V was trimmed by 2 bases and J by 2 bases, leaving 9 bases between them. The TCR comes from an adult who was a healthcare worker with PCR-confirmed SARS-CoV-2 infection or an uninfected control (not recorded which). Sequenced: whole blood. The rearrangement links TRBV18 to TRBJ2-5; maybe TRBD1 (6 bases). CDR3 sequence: CASSPRQVQETQYF. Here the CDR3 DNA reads TGTGCCAGCTCACCAAGACAGGTGCAAGAGACCCAGTACTTC.